This T cell receptor beta chain is from a study of blood T cell repertoires in COVID-19. Original handling: The authors estimated nucleated cell counts from reference gene primer amplification. Profiled with immunoSEQ multiplex PCR; TCRdb holds only in-frame clones, not every one. For V, J and clone size, that table is used; D and trimming come from the DNA. Here the sample spans about 300,000 clones, roughly 90% being singletons. The germline CDR1 and CDR2 sequences are SGHRS and YFSETQ. There are 18 residues in the CDR3. Trimming stripped 0 bases from V and 1 base from J, with 16 bases between. Material for sequencing was PBMCs or T cells enriched from blood (not recorded which). V and J are TRBV5-1 and TRBJ2-2, with a tentative D call TRBD2 (5 bases). This sequence was found in a middle-aged woman who had recovered from COVID-19. CDR3 region: CASSLDYLTGMNTGELFF. Written as DNA, the CDR3 is TGCGCCAGCAGCTTGGATTATCTGACGGGGATGAACACCGGGGAGCTGTTTTTT.